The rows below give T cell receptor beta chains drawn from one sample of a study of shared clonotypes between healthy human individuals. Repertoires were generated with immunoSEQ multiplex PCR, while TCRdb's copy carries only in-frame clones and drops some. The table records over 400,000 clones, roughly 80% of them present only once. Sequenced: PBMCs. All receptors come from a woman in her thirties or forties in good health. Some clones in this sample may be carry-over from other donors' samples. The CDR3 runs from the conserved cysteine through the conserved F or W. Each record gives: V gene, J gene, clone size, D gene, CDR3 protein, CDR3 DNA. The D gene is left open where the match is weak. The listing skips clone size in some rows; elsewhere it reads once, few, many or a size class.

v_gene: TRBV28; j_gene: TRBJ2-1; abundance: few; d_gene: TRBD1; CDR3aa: CASSPWTGGGEQFF; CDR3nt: TGTGCCAGCAGCCCCTGGACAGGGGGCGGTGAGCAGTTCTTC
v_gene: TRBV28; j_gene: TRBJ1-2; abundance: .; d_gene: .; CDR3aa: CASTPPGTNYGYTF; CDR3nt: TGTGCCAGCACCCCGCCGGGAACTAACTATGGCTACACCTTC
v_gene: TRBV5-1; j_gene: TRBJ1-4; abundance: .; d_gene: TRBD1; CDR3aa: CASSLFYGTGQITNEKLFF; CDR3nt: TGCGCCAGCAGCTTGTTCTACGGGACAGGGCAAATAACAAATGAAAAACTGTTTTTT
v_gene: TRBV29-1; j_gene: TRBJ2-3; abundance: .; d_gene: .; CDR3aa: CSVEDYGPSTDTQYF; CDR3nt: TGCAGCGTTGAAGATTACGGCCCAAGCACAGATACGCAGTATTTT
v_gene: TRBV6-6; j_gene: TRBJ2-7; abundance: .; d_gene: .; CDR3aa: CASSFGRSYEQYF; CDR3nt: TGTGCCAGCAGTTTCGGGAGAAGTTACGAGCAGTACTTC
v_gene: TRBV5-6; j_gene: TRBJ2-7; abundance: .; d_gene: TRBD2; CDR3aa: CASSLGLAGGEQYF; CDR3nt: TGTGCCAGCAGCTTGGGACTAGCGGGAGGCGAGCAGTACTTC
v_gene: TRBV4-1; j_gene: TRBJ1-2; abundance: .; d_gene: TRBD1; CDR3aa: CASSQIQGPYGYTF; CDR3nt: TGCGCCAGCAGCCAGATACAGGGGCCCTATGGCTACACCTTC
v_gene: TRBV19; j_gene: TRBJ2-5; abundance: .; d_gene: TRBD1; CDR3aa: CASSILGQKETQYF; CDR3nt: TGTGCCAGTAGTATTTTGGGACAGAAAGAGACCCAGTACTTC
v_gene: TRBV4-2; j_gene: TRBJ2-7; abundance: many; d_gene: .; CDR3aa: CASSQEIDSSYEQYF; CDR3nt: TGTGCCAGCAGCCAAGAAATAGACAGCTCCTACGAGCAGTACTTC
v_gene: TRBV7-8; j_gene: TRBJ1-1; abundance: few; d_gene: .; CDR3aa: CASSLVRMNTEAFF; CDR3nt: TGTGCCAGCAGCTTAGTCAGGATGAACACTGAAGCTTTCTTT
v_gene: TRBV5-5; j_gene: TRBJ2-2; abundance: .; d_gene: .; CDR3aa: CASSFSTSLRDTGELFF; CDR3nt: TGTGCCAGCAGCTTCAGCACTAGTTTGCGAGACACCGGGGAGCTGTTTTTT
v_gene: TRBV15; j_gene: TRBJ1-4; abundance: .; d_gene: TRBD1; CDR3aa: CATSRDPRQGEKLFF; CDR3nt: TGTGCCACCAGCAGAGATCCCCGACAGGGAGAAAAACTGTTTTTT
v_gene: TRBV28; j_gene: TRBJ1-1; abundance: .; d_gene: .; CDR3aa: CASSARGFEAFF; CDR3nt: TGTGCCAGCAGTGCTCGGGGATTTGAAGCTTTCTTT
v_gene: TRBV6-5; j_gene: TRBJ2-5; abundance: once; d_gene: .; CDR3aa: CASSNRGGEETQYF; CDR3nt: TGTGCCAGCAGTAACAGGGGAGGAGAGGAGACCCAGTACTTC
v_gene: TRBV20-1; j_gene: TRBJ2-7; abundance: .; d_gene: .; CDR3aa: CSARRGYEQYF; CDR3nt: TGCAGTGCTAGACGAGGGTACGAGCAGTACTTC
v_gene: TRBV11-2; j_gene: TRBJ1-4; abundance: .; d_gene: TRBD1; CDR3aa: CASSLRTGGEKLFF; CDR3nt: TGTGCCAGCAGCTTGAGGACAGGAGGTGAAAAACTGTTTTTT
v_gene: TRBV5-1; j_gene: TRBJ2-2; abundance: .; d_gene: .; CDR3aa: CASSLAVTTNTGELFF; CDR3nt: TGCGCCAGCAGCTTGGCTGTGACCACGAACACCGGGGAGCTGTTTTTT
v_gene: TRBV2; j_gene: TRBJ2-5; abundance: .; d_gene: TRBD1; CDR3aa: CASSEQGALQETQYF; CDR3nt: TGTGCCAGCAGTGAGCAGGGGGCCCTACAAGAGACCCAGTACTTC
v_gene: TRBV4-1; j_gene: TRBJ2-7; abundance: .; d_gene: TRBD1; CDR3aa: CASSQVVVPGQAYEQYF; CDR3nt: TGCGCCAGCAGCCAAGTAGTAGTCCCGGGACAGGCTTACGAGCAGTACTTC
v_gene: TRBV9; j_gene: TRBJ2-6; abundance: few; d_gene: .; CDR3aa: CASSVGPPLLVNVLTF; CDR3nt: TGTGCCAGCAGCGTAGGTCCCCCCCTATTGGTCAACGTCCTGACTTTC
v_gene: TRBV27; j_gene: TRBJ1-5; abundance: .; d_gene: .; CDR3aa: CASGLGGTSNQPQHF; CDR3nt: TGTGCCAGCGGGCTTGGAGGTACGAGCAATCAGCCCCAGCATTTT
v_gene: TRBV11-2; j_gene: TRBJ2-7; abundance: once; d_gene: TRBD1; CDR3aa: CASSLDGGQVISYEQYF; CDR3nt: TGTGCCAGCAGCTTAGATGGGGGACAGGTGATCTCCTACGAGCAGTACTTC
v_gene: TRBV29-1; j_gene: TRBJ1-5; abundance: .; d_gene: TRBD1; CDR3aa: CSVVWGQGVLGDSNQPQHF; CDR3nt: TGCAGCGTTGTTTGGGGACAGGGGGTATTAGGAGACTCCAATCAACCCCAGCATTTT
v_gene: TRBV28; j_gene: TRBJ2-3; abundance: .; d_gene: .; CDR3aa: CASSSPTGTDTQYF; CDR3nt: TGTGCCAGCAGTTCCCCGACCGGCACAGATACGCAGTATTTT
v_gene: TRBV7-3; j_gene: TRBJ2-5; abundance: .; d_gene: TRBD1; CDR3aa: CASSLTPKTGIRETQYF; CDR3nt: TGTGCCAGCAGCTTAACGCCCAAGACAGGGATTCGAGAGACCCAGTACTTC
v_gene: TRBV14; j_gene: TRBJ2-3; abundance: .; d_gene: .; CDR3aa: CASSWTTDTQYF; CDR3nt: TGTGCCAGCAGCTGGACCACAGATACGCAGTATTTT
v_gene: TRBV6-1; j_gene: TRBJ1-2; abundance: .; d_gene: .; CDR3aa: CASSQVLGYGYTF; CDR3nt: TGTGCCAGCAGTCAAGTACTGGGCTATGGCTACACCTTC
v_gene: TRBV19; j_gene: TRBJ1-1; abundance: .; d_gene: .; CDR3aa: CASSIGWNTEAFF; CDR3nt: TGTGCCAGTAGTATTGGTTGGAACACTGAAGCTTTCTTT
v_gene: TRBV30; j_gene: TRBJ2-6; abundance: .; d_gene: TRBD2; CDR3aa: CAWGPWTSGRSGANVLTF; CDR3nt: TGTGCCTGGGGCCCCTGGACTAGCGGGAGATCTGGGGCCAACGTCCTGACTTTC
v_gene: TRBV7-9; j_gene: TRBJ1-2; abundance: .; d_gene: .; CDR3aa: CASSLAGSPYGYTF; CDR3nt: TGTGCCAGCAGCTTAGCGGGCAGCCCCTATGGCTACACCTTC
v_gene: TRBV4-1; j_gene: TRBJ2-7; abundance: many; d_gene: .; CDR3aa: CASSRDRQVPSYEQYF; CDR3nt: TGCGCCAGCAGCCGGGACCGACAGGTACCCTCCTACGAGCAGTACTTC
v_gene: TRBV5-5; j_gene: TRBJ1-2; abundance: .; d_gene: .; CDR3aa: CASSFRTPPGTGHYGYTF; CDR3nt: TGTGCCAGCAGCTTCCGCACCCCCCCCGGGACGGGACATTATGGCTACACCTTC
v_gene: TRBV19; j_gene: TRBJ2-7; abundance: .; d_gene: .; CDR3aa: CASSKSRDLYEQYF; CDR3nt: TGTGCCAGTAGTAAATCCCGGGACTTGTACGAGCAGTACTTC
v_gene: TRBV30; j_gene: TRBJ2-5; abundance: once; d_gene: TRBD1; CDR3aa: CAWNTGDAKRTQYF; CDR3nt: TGTGCCTGGAACACAGGGGACGCAAAGAGAACCCAGTACTTC
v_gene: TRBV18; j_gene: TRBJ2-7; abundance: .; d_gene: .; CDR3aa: CASSQGAYEQYF; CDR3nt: TGTGCCAGCTCACAGGGGGCCTACGAGCAGTACTTC
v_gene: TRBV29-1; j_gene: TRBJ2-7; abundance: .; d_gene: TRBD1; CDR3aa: CSVAGQGPEQYF; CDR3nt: TGCAGCGTTGCGGGACAGGGGCCCGAGCAGTACTTC
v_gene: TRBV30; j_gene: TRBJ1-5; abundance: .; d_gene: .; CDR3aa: CAWSVPEGINQPQHF; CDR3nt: TGTGCCTGGAGTGTACCGGAGGGGATCAATCAGCCCCAGCATTTT
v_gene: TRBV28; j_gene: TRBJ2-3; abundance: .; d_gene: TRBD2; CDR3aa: CASSPSGGRTDTQYF; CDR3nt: TGTGCCAGCAGTCCCAGCGGGGGTAGGACAGATACGCAGTATTTT
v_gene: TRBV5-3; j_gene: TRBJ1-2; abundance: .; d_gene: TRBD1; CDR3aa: CASSLTGYGYTF; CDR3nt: TGTGCCAGCAGCTTGACAGGGTATGGCTACACCTTC
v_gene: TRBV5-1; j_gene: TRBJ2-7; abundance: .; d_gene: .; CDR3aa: CASSLATDSYEQYF; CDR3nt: TGCGCCAGCAGCTTGGCCACGGACTCCTACGAGCAGTACTTC
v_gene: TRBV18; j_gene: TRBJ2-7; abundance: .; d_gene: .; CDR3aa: CASSPSGTAYEQYF; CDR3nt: TGTGCCAGCTCACCTTCTGGGACGGCCTACGAGCAGTACTTC
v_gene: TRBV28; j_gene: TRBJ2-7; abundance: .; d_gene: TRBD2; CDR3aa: CASRGASGTYEQYF; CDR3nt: TGTGCCAGCAGGGGGGCTAGCGGGACCTACGAGCAGTACTTC
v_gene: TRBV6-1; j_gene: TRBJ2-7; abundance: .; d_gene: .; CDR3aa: CASIPRPPYEQYF; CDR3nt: TGTGCCAGCATCCCCCGGCCCCCCTACGAGCAGTACTTC
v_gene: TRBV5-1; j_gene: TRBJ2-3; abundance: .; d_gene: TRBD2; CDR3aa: CASSLEGRDTDTQYF; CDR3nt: TGCGCCAGCAGCTTGGAGGGGAGGGACACAGATACGCAGTATTTT
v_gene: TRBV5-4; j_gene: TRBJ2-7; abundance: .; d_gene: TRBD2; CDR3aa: CASSFGAGGGPSYEQYF; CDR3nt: TGTGCCAGCAGCTTTGGAGCGGGAGGAGGGCCCTCCTACGAGCAGTACTTC
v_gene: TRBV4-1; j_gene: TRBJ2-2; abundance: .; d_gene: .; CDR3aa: CATRAGPNTGELFF; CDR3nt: TGCGCCACCCGGGCAGGGCCGAACACCGGGGAGCTGTTTTTT
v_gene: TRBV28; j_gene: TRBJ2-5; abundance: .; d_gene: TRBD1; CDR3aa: CASSFLTGGKETQYF; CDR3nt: TGTGCCAGCAGTTTCCTGACAGGGGGTAAAGAGACCCAGTACTTC
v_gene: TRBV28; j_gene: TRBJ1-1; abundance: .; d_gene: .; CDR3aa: CASTPSGKNTEAFF; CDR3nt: TGTGCCAGCACCCCAAGTGGGAAGAACACTGAAGCTTTCTTT
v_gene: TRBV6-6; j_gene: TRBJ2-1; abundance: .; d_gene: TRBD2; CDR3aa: CASSYSAASGRNEQFF; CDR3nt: TGTGCCAGCAGTTACTCGGCTGCTAGCGGGAGGAATGAGCAGTTCTTC
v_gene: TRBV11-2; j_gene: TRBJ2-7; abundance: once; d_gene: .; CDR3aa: CASSLGLGLYEQYF; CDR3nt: TGTGCCAGCAGCTTAGGACTGGGGCTCTACGAGCAGTACTTC